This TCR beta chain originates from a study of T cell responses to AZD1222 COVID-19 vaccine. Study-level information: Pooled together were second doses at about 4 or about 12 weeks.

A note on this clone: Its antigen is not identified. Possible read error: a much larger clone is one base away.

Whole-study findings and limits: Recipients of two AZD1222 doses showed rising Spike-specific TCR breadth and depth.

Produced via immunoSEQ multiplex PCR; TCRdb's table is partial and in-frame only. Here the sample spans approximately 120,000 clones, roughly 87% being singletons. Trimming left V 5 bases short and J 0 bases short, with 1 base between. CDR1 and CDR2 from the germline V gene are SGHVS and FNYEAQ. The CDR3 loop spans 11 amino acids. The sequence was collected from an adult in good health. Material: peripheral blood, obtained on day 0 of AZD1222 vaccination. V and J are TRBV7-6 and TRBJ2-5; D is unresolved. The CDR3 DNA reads TGTGCCAGCAGCAACCAAGAGACCCAGTACTTC. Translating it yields CASSNQETQYF.